This T cell receptor (beta chain) was identified in a study of spatial heterogeneity in lung cancer. Study summary: The average appearance count of each unique TCR and UMI combination in raw reads was more than ten.

As to time point: sample taken at primary tumor resection. Extraction of whole RNA from tumor, nontumor lung or frozen PBMC preceded unsorted sequencing. Germline V lookup: CDR1 SGHAT, CDR2 FQNNGV. The CDR3 consists of 13 residues. V was shortened by 8 bases and J by 4 bases, with 13 bases between the two germline ends. A single record per CDR3 protein comes from TCRdb applying MiXCR to the 5' RACE reads. The table has tens of thousands of distinct CDR3 sequences, about 12% seen once. The chain combines TRBV11-2 with TRBJ2-3; D is perhaps TRBD1 or TRBD2 (5 bases each). The clonotype comes from a male donor with early-stage non-small cell lung cancer. The specimen was PBMCs, collected at surgery. The CDR3 is CASLWGSADTQYF. The CDR3, as DNA: TGTGCCAGCCTTTGGGGGAGTGCAGATACGCAGTATTTT.